Included here is one T cell receptor (beta chain) sequence, with context. Which antigen it targets is not known. Base qualities were left out, and no much larger clone turns up one base away. The method was PCR. TCRdb lists the instrument as Illumina HiSeq 2500. TCR library preparation used molecular barcoding, with unique molecular identifiers applied to normalize quantification of the TCRbeta repertoire. TCRdb took the public reads, trimmed them with fastp at Q25, ran MiXCR for clone calling and kept in-frame beta chains. Records with the same CDR3 protein are collapsed into one entry carrying the most frequent genes and DNA. This sample lists about 420,000 distinct CDR3 sequences; roughly 10% were detected once. Of the sample, roughly 5.1% is held by the ten largest clones. This entry belongs to a study of T-cell reconstitution after alpha-beta-depleted transplantation in children listed by TCRdb under 2016. Study-wide context: T-cell immune reconstitution after TCRalphabeta/CD19-depleted allogeneic hematopoietic cell transplantation in children was quantitatively tracked in the study by means of TCR repertoire profiling.

Including the terminal cysteine and phenylalanine, the CDR3 comprises 13 residues. Left in the record is the CDR3 DNA by itself, 39 bases read in frame from the first base. Between the V and J ends, shortened by 2 bases and 4 bases respectively, the junction contains 9 bases. Via the germline V gene, CDR1 is SGHRS and CDR2 YFSETQ. The receptor was derived from a human donor who donated a stem cell graft to a child with acute myeloid leukemia. Sample: PBMCs from the stem cell graft donor, taken from the stem cell graft. Recombination joined TRBV5-1 with TRBJ1-2; no D gene call is confident. At the DNA level, the sequence is TGCGCCAGCAGCTTAAGTCCAGTCTATGGCTACACCTTC. Its protein is CASSLSPVYGYTF.